A single sample is the source of the 3 T cell receptor beta chains below, sequenced in a study of PD-L1 blockade in urothelial cancer. Generated by immunoSEQ multiplex PCR, the TCRdb table keeps only in-frame clones and is missing some. The data show tens of thousands of clones, 79% seen once. Time point meaning: pretreatment peripheral blood. The specimen was PBMCs, collected around atezolizumab (anti-PD-L1) treatment. Source of these receptors: a man aged 70-80 years with urothelial cancer.

V gene TRBV7-8 combines with J gene TRBJ2-7, with TRBD1 matching 9 bases. The CDR3 runs to 14 residues. V gave up 5 bases and J gave up 13 bases; unmatched junction bases: 15. CDR1 SGHVS and CDR2 FQNEAQ come from the germline V gene. The CDR3 protein is CASSKDRGNFLGYF. The CDR3 DNA follows: TGTGCCAGCAGCAAAGACAGGGGGAATTTTCTAGGATACTTC.

This clone showed up just a few times. The J gene is TRBJ2-5, the V gene TRBV5-1; TRBD1 matches 8 bases. The CDR3 loop spans 14 amino acids. CDR1 is SGHRS and CDR2 is YFSETQ in the germline V gene. V lost 3 bases to trimming and J lost 5 bases; unmatched junction nucleotides: 6. The CDR3 DNA sequence: TGCGCCAGCAGCTCTCAGGGGGCAATGGAGACCCAGTACTTC. This codes for CASSSQGAMETQYF.

The chain combines TRBV7-8 with TRBJ2-5, with no clear D. This CDR3 contains 11 residues. Trimming shortened V by 4 bases and J by 5 bases, and 5 bases separated the two germline ends. The germline V gene has CDR1 SGHVS and CDR2 FQNEAQ. DNA of the CDR3: TGTGCCAGCAGCTACTCCGAGACCCAGTACTTC. Protein: CASSYSETQYF.